These 32 T cell receptor beta chains originate from one sample sequenced in a study of T cells in Graves' hyperthyroidism and ophthalmopathy. Amplification of TCR beta CDR3 regions used RNA as the template. The study used the HTBI primer set for a first-round RT-PCR of the TCR CDR3. TCRdb re-called the multiplex PCR reads with MiXCR, one entry per CDR3 protein. This table holds roughly 400,000 distinct CDR3 sequences, over 13% found once. What was sequenced was blood. These receptors originate from a man between 50 and 59 years old with Graves' ophthalmopathy.

This clonotype showed up many times. The chain joins TRBV19 to TRBJ1-1; possibly TRBD1 for D (6 bases). The CDR3 contains 13 residues. Trimming stripped 5 bases from V and 6 bases from J, with 13 bases between. Germline V gives CDR1 LNHDA, CDR2 SQIVND (reference sequence). CDR3 sequence (DNA): TGTGCCAGTAGTCCAAGACGGGGGCCTGAAGCTTTCTTT. Translating gives CASSPRRGPEAFF.

The chain has TRBV29-1 and TRBJ2-3, with D unresolved. The V end was cut by 2 bases, the J end by 6 bases, with 24 bases between. The CDR3 runs 17 residues. Germline V gene sequence: CDR1 SQVTM, CDR2 ANQGSEA. This chain's CDR3 is CSVERYQDGLTRDTQYF. CDR3 in DNA: TGCAGCGTTGAACGATACCAGGACGGGTTGACACGGGATACGCAGTATTTT.

As to this clonotype: It is likely a read error, because the conserved phenylalanine at the end of the CDR3 is missing. This sequence joins TRBV11-1 and TRBJ2-6, with a possible D match to TRBD1 (6 bases). Per the germline V gene, CDR1 is SGHAT and CDR2 is FQDESV (reference sequence). This CDR3 is 15 amino acids long. Trimming stripped 5 bases from V and 2 bases from J, with 10 bases between. The DNA for the CDR3 is TGTGCCAGCAGCCGAGAGGGGGCTGGGGCCAACGTCCTGACTTCC. This translates into CASSREGAGANVLTS.

This clonotype was recorded many times. V gene TRBV6-6 combines with J gene TRBJ2-1; D uncertain. The V end lost 1 base, the J end lost 9 bases, and 10 bases lay between the germline ends. Germline assignment: CDR1 MNHNY and CDR2 SVGAGI (reference sequence). The length of the CDR3 is 13 residues. CDR3 region: CASSYWGNGEQFF. In DNA form, the CDR3 reads TGTGCCAGCAGTTACTGGGGAAATGGTGAGCAGTTCTTC.

The chain joins TRBV27 to TRBJ2-3, with 7 positions matching TRBD1. This CDR3 has 16 residues. Germline V gives CDR1 MNHEY, CDR2 SMNVEV (reference sequence). V lost 7 bases, J lost 0 bases, and 10 bases stayed unmatched. This CDR3 is CASTHFWDSSTDTQYF. CDR3 nucleotide sequence: TGTGCCAGCACCCACTTCTGGGACAGCAGCACAGATACGCAGTATTTT.

The chain carries TRBV10-3 and TRBJ1-2; weak D call: TRBD1 (5 bases). Germline assignment: CDR1 ENHRY and CDR2 SYGVKD. This CDR3 comprises 14 residues. Trimming took off 7 bases at V and 3 bases at J, with 15 bases between the two ends. The DNA of the CDR3 is TGTGCCATCACCACCGGGGGGTCAGACTATGGCTACACCTTC. Its protein product is CAITTGGSDYGYTF.

Ten or more counts support this clonotype. V is TRBV6-2 or TRBV6-3 and J is TRBJ2-7; TRBD1 or TRBD2 may be the D gene (7 bases each). Per the germline V gene, CDR1 is MNHEY and CDR2 is SVGEGT. V was pared by 5 bases and J by 2 bases, with 13 bases between. This CDR3 region has 14 residues. The CDR3 DNA sequence: TGTGCCAGCAGTGACCCAGGGGGGGCCTACGAGCAGTACTTC. Protein product: CASSDPGGAYEQYF.

This clonotype came up many times. The chain combines TRBV20-1 with TRBJ2-1; D is possibly TRBD1 (5 bases). V was shortened by 4 bases and J by 5 bases, with 9 bases between the two germline ends. The length of the CDR3 is 12 residues. CDR1 and CDR2 (germline): DFQATT, SNEGSKA (reference sequence). This CDR3 reads CSATLGDNEQFF. Written as DNA, the CDR3 is TGCAGTGCTACCCTAGGGGACAATGAGCAGTTCTTC.

This clonotype was detected many times. The rearrangement uses TRBV27 and TRBJ1-1; 8 bases map to TRBD1. The CDR3 extends over 16 amino acids. CDR1 MNHEY and CDR2 SMNVEV come from the germline V gene (reference sequence). J gave up 1 base and V 10 bases, and 14 bases lay outside the gene matches. DNA of the CDR3: TGTGCCACCACATCCCGGGCAGGACAGGGGAACACTGAAGCTTTCTTT. Its translation is CATTSRAGQGNTEAFF.

In its sample, this clonotype was seen a few times. The V and J genes are TRBV15 and TRBJ1-2; perhaps TRBD1 as D (5 bases). This CDR3 region has 15 residues. V gave up 2 bases and J gave up 4 bases, with 14 bases separating them. The germline V gene encodes CDR1 LNHNV and CDR2 YYDKDF (reference sequence). CDR3 region: CATSRFRTPIYGYTF. The CDR3 DNA follows: TGTGCCACCAGCAGATTTAGGACACCCATCTATGGCTACACCTTC. The full variable domain, in which reference TRBV15 and TRBJ1-2 provide the parts outside the CDR3, is DAMVIQNPRYQVTQFGKPVTLSCSQTLNHNVMYWYQQKSSQAPKLLFHYYDKDFNNEADTPDNFQSRRPNTSFCFLDIRSPGLGDTAMYLCATSRFRTPIYGYTFGSGTRLTVV.

V is TRBV28 and J is TRBJ2-7; D gene ambiguous. The length of the CDR3 is 14 residues. With 5 bases removed from V and 1 base from J, the gap between germline ends came to 12 bases. Germline V gene data show CDR1 as MDHEN and CDR2 as SYDVKM. The CDR3 region has the DNA TGTGCCAGCAGTCAACCTCTCGGGTCCTACGAGCAGTACTTC. Protein: CASSQPLGSYEQYF. Drawing the rest from reference TRBV28 and TRBJ2-7, the complete variable domain is DVKVTQSSRYLVKRTGEKVFLECVQDMDHENMFWYRQDPGLGLRLIYFSYDVKMKEKGDIPEGYSVSREKKERFSLILESASTNQTSMYLCASSQPLGSYEQYFGPGTRLTVT.

As DNA, the CDR3 is TGTGCCAGCAGCGAAAGCGGGAGGGTCTACAATGAGCAGTTCTTC. Protein product: CASSESGRVYNEQFF. The V call is TRBV12-3 or TRBV12-4, the J call TRBJ2-1; 10 positions match TRBD2. This CDR3 has 15 amino acids. V lost 6 bases and J lost 3; bases outside the gene matches: 5.

The chain employs TRBV5-1 and TRBJ2-1; 7 bases agree with TRBD2. This CDR3 region has 16 residues. The V segment lost 0 bases and the J segment 8 bases; nucleotides outside the gene matches: 11. Germline V gene sequence: CDR1 SGHRS, CDR2 YFSETQ. The CDR3 loop reads CASSLGSGGSNDEQFF. The CDR3 nucleotides read TGCGCCAGCAGCTTGGGGTCGGGAGGATCCAACGATGAGCAGTTCTTC.

As regards this clonotype: A much larger clone lies a single base off, so this may be a read error. The chain carries TRBV18 and TRBJ2-1; TRBD2 might be the D (6 bases). CDR1 and CDR2 (germline): KGHSH, LQKENI. The CDR3 extends over 13 amino acids. The CDR3 sequence is CASSPGGYNEQIF. DNA for the CDR3: TGTGCCAGCTCACCCGGAGGGTACAATGAGCAGATCTTC.

This clonotype was picked up many times. The CDR3 here is CASSLELPAPPDTQYF. CDR3 in DNA: TGTGCCAGCAGCTTAGAACTCCCCGCCCCGCCAGATACGCAGTATTTT. The genes are TRBV7-8 and TRBJ2-3; D gene unclear. This CDR3 spans 16 amino acids. Trimming cost V 1 base and J 4 bases, with 15 bases left between them. CDR1 SGHVS and CDR2 FQNEAQ come from the germline V gene.

This clonotype was picked up many times. The CDR3 DNA sequence: TGTGCCAGCAGACCCACCGGGAGCAGTGGGAAAGAGACCCAGTACTTC. It codes for CASRPTGSSGKETQYF. This sequence joins TRBV6-1 and TRBJ2-5; D might be TRBD2 (6 bases). Germline assignment: CDR1 MNHNS and CDR2 SASEGT. The CDR3 has 16 amino acids. Deletions cut 6 bases from V and 3 bases from J, with 20 bases between.

There are many counts of this clonotype. The chain uses TRBV28 and TRBJ2-7; 9 nucleotides line up with TRBD2. The V gene's germline CDR1 is MDHEN and CDR2 SYDVKM. V lost 6 bases to trimming and J lost 0 bases; unmatched junction nucleotides: 3. The CDR3 length is 14 residues. CDR3 protein: CASRSSGSSYEQYF. In DNA, the CDR3 is TGTGCCAGCAGGAGTAGCGGGAGCTCCTACGAGCAGTACTTC. Drawing the rest from reference TRBV28 and TRBJ2-7, the complete variable domain is DVKVTQSSRYLVKRTGEKVFLECVQDMDHENMFWYRQDPGLGLRLIYFSYDVKMKEKGDIPEGYSVSREKKERFSLILESASTNQTSMYLCASRSSGSSYEQYFGPGTRLTVT.

This clonotype showed up many times. This chain links TRBV11-3 with TRBJ1-2; D ambiguous. The CDR3 sequence is 14 residues long. The V gene's germline CDR1 is SGHNT and CDR2 YENEEA. Trimming cost V 0 bases and J 5 bases, with 10 bases left between them. The CDR3 loop reads CASSLDSGLYGYTF. The CDR3 coding sequence is TGTGCCAGCAGCTTAGACTCGGGCCTATATGGCTACACCTTC.

The sample holds many counts of this clonotype. J is TRBJ2-7 and V is TRBV3-1, with TRBD1 identical over 8 bases. The J segment lost 2 bases and the V segment lost 6 bases, leaving 9 bases of the junction unmatched. Germline V gene lookup returns CDR1 LGHDT and CDR2 YNNKEL (reference sequence). There are 15 residues in the CDR3. CDR3 bases: TGTGCCAGCAGTCTTAACAGGGGGAGGCCCTACGAGCAGTACTTC. Residues: CASSLNRGRPYEQYF.

The genes are TRBV4-2 and TRBJ2-3; 8 nucleotides match TRBD2. The CDR3 spans 17 residues. The ends lost 2 bases at V and 0 bases at J; junction bases unmatched: 7. The germline CDR1 and CDR2 sequences are LGHNA and YNFKEQ. In DNA form, the CDR3 reads TGTGCCAGCAGCCAAACTAGCGGAGCCACTAGCACAGATACGCAGTATTTT. This sequence encodes CASSQTSGATSTDTQYF.

This clonotype has ten or more counts. The genes are TRBV3-1 and TRBJ2-2, with 8 bases that match TRBD1. Germline CDR1 and CDR2: LGHDT and YNNKEL (reference sequence). V shed 10 bases and J 8 bases; nucleotides not matched to a gene: 6. The CDR3 length is 12 residues. The CDR3 DNA reads as TGTGCCACCAGACAGGGGTCGGGGGAGCTGTTTTTT. It codes for CATRQGSGELFF.

This clonotype was recorded a few times. The rearrangement uses TRBV15 and TRBJ1-5; TRBD1 aligns across 9 bases. The germline CDR1 and CDR2 sequences are LNHNV and YYDKDF (reference sequence). Trimming took 3 bases from V and 6 from J; bases not matched to a gene: 6. The CDR3 loop spans 15 amino acids. This chain's CDR3 is CATSRGTGNFQPQHF. CDR3 bases: TGTGCCACCAGCAGGGGGACAGGGAATTTTCAGCCCCAGCATTTT.

This clonotype has ten or more counts. The gene calls are TRBV11-2 and TRBJ2-7, with 15 bases matching TRBD2. Trimming took 4 bases from V and 6 from J; bases not matched to a gene: 4. Germline V gene lookup returns CDR1 SGHAT and CDR2 FQNNGV. CDR3 size: 15 residues. The CDR3 coding sequence is TGTGCCAGCAGCTCTTGGACTAGCGGGAGGGCCGAGCAGTACTTC. Its translation: CASSSWTSGRAEQYF.

The chain combines TRBV27 with TRBJ2-7, with 12 bases matching TRBD2. This CDR3 region has 15 residues. J lost 2 bases, V lost 5 bases, and 4 bases had no gene match. Germline-derived CDR1 and CDR2 are MNHEY and SMNVEV (reference sequence). This chain's CDR3 is CASSGWTSGTYEQYF. The CDR3 DNA sequence: TGTGCCAGCAGTGGGTGGACTAGCGGGACCTACGAGCAGTACTTC.

This clonotype was detected ten times or more. This chain links TRBV12-3 or TRBV12-4 with TRBJ2-1; no clear D gene. The CDR3 is made up of 15 amino acids. V was shortened by 2 bases and J by 9 bases, with 17 bases between the two germline ends. The CDR3 region has the DNA TGTGCCAGCAGTTTAATTGAGGCTGGCGTCGGTGAGCAGTTCTTC. Its translation is CASSLIEAGVGEQFF.

This sequence joins TRBV14 and TRBJ1-4; D is perhaps TRBD1 (5 bases). The CDR3 sequence is 14 residues long. The V end was cut by 5 bases, the J end by 8 bases, with 15 bases between. Germline CDR1 and CDR2: SGHDN and FVKESK. The chain's CDR3 is CASSLRGPFEKLFF. For the CDR3, the DNA is TGTGCCAGCAGCTTACGGGGCCCTTTCGAAAAACTGTTTTTT.

Notes on this clonotype: Here the CDR3 omits its conserved ending phenylalanine or tryptophan, so a read error is the likely source. The gene calls are TRBV7-8 and TRBJ2-7, with D unresolved. The CDR3 consists of 14 residues. Germline V CDR1 and CDR2: SGHVS, FQNEAQ. V gave up 0 bases and J gave up 0 bases, with 6 bases separating them. The CDR3 region is CASSLAESSYEQYL. The CDR3 region has the DNA TGTGCCAGCAGCTTAGCGGAGAGCTCCTACGAGCAGTACCTC.

This clonotype has ten or more counts. V gene TRBV5-1 combines with J gene TRBJ2-3; no definite D call. CDR1 and CDR2 (germline): SGHRS, YFSETQ. The CDR3 is made up of 13 amino acids. Deletions cut 4 bases from V and 2 bases from J, with 8 bases between. The CDR3 DNA is TGCGCCAGCAGCCCGGACGCCACAGATACGCAGTATTTT. It codes for CASSPDATDTQYF. The variable domain in full, completed from reference TRBV5-1 and TRBJ2-3, reads KAGVTQTPRYLIKTRGQQVTLSCSPISGHRSVSWYQQTPGQGLQFLFEYFSETQRNKGNFPGRFSGRQFSNSRSEMNVSTLELGDSALYLCASSPDATDTQYFGPGTRLTVL.

Regarding this clonotype: This may come from a read error, since a much larger clone is one base off. The chain couples TRBV30 to TRBJ2-6; TRBD2 is a possible D gene (5 bases). The CDR3 length is 15 residues. The germline V gene encodes CDR1 GTSNPN and CDR2 SVGIG (reference sequence). CDR3 sequence reads: CAWRPGGSGTNVLTF. For the CDR3, the DNA is TGTGCCTGGAGGCCAGGAGGCTCTGGGACCAACGTCCTGACTTTC.

Concerning this clonotype: A much larger clone sits a single nucleotide away, making a read error possible. The V gene is TRBV6-1, the J gene TRBJ1-5; D unresolved. Trimming removed 0 bases at V and 2 bases at J, with 17 bases between. The CDR3 contains 18 residues. The germline CDR1 and CDR2 sequences are MNHNS and SASEGT. CDR3 sequence (DNA): TGTGCCAGCAGTGAAGCGCTTTTCCGGGAGCGACGCAATCAGCCCCAGCATTTT. This codes for CASSEALFRERRNQPQHF.

This clonotype was picked up many times. The chain carries TRBV6-1 and TRBJ2-7, with TRBD2 matching 7 bases. Germline assignment: CDR1 MNHNS and CDR2 SASEGT. J gave up 4 bases and V 7 bases, and 7 bases lay outside the gene matches. The CDR3 is 13 amino acids. CDR3: CASKRGPYYEQYF. CDR3 nucleotides: TGTGCCAGCAAGCGGGGACCTTATTACGAGCAGTACTTC.

The table lists this clonotype with many counts. The V and J genes are TRBV2 and TRBJ1-1, with D unresolved. The CDR3 runs 14 residues. V was cut by 3 bases and J by 3 bases, with 11 bases left in between. The germline V gene has CDR1 SNHLY and CDR2 FYNNEI. This CDR3 is CASSEGRIDTEAFF. Here the CDR3 DNA reads TGTGCCAGCAGTGAGGGCCGGATCGACACTGAAGCTTTCTTT.